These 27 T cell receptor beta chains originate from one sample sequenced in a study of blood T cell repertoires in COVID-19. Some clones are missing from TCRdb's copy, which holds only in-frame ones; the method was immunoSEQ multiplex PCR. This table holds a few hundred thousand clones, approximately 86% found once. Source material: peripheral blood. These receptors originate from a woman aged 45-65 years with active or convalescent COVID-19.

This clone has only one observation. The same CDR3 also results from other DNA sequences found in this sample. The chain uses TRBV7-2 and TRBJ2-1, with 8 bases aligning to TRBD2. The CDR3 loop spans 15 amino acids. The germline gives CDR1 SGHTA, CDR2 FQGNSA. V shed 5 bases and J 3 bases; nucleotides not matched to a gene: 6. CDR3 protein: CASSLGGRSYNEQFF. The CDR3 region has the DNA TGTGCCAGCAGCCTGGGCGGGAGGAGCTACAATGAGCAGTTCTTC.

In nucleotides, the CDR3 is TGTGCCAGCAGCCAAGAGCGACACTTTCCCGCGACTAATGAAAAACTGTTTTTT. The encoded protein is CASSQERHFPATNEKLFF. V and J are TRBV3-1 (or the pseudogene TRBV3-2) and TRBJ1-4, with no clear D. This CDR3 spans 18 amino acids. In germline, CDR1 is LGHDT, CDR2 YNNKEL (reference sequence). Deletions cut 0 bases from V and 2 bases from J, with 16 bases between.

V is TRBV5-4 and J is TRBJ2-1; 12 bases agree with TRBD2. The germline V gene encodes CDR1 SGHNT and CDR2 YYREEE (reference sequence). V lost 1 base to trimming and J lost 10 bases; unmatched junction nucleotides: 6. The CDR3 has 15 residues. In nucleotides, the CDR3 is TGTGCCAGCAGCTTGAGGCTAGCGGGAGGGGAGGAGCAGTTCTTC. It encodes CASSLRLAGGEEQFF.

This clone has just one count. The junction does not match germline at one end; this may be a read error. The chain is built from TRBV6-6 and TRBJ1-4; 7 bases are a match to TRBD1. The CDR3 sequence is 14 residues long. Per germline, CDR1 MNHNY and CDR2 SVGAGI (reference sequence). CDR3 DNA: TGTGCCAGCACTTACGGGCAGGGGGTTGAAAAACTGTTTTTT. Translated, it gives CASTYGQGVEKLFF.

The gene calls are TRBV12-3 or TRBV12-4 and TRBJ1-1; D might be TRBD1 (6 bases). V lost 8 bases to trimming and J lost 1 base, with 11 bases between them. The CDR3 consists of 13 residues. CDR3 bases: TGTGCCAGCGACGACAGGCGGAACACTGAAGCTTTCTTT. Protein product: CASDDRRNTEAFF.

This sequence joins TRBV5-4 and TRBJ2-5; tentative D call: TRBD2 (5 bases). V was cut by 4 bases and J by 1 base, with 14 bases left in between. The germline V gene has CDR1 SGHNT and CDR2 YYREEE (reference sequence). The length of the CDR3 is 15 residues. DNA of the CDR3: TGTGCCAGCAGCCCCGCCGTAGGAGGCCAAGAGACCCAGTACTTC. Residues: CASSPAVGGQETQYF. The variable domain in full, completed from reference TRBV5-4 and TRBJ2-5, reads ETGVTQSPTHLIKTRGQQVTLRCSSQSGHNTVSWYQQALGQGPQFIFQYYREEENGRGNFPPRFSGLQFPNYSSELNVNALELDDSALYLCASSPAVGGQETQYFGPGTRLLVL.

Here the CDR3 DNA reads TGTGCCAGCAGCCTGACCTGGACAGGGCCCACCGGGGAGCTGTTTTTT. It yields the protein CASSLTWTGPTGELFF. This chain links TRBV4-2 with TRBJ2-2, with 8 bases that match TRBD1. J lost 4 bases, V lost 4 bases, and 8 bases had no gene match. Germline CDR1 LGHNA, CDR2 YNFKEQ. The CDR3 totals 16 residues.

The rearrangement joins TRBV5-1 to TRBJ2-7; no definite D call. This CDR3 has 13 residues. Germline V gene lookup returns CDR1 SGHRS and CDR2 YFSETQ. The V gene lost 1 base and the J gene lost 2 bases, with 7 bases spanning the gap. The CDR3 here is CASSLQVAYEQYF. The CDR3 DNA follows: TGCGCCAGCAGCTTGCAGGTTGCCTACGAGCAGTACTTC.

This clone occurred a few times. CDR3 sequence reads: CASSLILLSTEAFF. In DNA form, the CDR3 reads TGTGCCAGCAGCCTCATACTACTTAGCACTGAAGCTTTCTTT. The chain links TRBV4-2 to TRBJ1-1; D gene uncertain. Trimming pared 4 bases from V and 4 bases from J, leaving 13 bases between. The length of the CDR3 is 14 residues. CDR1 and CDR2 from the germline V gene are LGHNA and YNFKEQ.

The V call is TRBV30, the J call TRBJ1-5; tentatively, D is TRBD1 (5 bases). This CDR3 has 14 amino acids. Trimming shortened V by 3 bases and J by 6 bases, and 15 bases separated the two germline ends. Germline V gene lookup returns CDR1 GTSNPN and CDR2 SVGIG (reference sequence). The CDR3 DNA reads TGTGCCTGGAGGGGCTCCGGGACTTCTCAGCCCCAGCATTTT. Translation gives CAWRGSGTSQPQHF.

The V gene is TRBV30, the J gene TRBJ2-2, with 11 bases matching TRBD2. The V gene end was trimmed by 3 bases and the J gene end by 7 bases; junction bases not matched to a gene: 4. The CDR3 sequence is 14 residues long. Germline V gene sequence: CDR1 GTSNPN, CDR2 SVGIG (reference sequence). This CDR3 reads CAWRLAGANGELFF. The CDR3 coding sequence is TGTGCCTGGAGACTAGCGGGAGCTAACGGGGAGCTGTTTTTT.

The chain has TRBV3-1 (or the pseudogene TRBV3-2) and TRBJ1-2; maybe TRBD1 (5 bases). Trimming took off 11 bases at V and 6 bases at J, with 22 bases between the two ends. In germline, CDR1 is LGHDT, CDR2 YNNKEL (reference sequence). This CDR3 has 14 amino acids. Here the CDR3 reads CASKGEAKGNGYTF. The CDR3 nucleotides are TGTGCCTCGAAAGGGGAGGCAAAAGGGAATGGCTACACCTTC.

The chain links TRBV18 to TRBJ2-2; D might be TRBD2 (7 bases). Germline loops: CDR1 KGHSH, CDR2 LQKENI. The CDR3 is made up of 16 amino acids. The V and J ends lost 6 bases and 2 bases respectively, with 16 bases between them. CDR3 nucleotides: TGTGCCAGCTCTTTGAGGGGGACTACAAACACCGGGGAGCTGTTTTTT. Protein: CASSLRGTTNTGELFF.

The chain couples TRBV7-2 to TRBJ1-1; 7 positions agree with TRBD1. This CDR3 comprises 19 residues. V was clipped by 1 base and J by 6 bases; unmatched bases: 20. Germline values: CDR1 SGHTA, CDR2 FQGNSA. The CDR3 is CASSLESLDRVLLKAEAFF. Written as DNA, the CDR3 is TGTGCCAGCAGCTTAGAGAGTTTAGACAGGGTTCTACTAAAAGCTGAAGCTTTCTTT.

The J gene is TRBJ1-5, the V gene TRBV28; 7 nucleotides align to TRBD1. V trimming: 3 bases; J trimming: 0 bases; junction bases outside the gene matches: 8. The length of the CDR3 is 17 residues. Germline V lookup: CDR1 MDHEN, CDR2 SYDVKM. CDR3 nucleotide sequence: TGTGCCAGCAGTTTCGTCCCGGACAGGTATAGCAATCAGCCCCAGCATTTT. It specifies CASSFVPDRYSNQPQHF.

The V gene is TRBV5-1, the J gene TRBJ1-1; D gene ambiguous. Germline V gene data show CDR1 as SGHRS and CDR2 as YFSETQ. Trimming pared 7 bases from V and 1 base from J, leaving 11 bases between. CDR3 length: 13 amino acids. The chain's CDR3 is CASGLRPNTEAFF. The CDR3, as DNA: TGCGCCAGCGGCCTCCGCCCGAACACTGAAGCTTTCTTT.

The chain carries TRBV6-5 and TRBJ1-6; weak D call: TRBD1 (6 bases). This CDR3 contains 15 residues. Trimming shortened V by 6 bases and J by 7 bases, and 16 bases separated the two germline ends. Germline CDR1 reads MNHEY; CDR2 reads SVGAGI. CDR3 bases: TGTGCCAGCAGACTTACTGGGGGCGGAAATTCACCCCTCCACTTT. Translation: CASRLTGGGNSPLHF.

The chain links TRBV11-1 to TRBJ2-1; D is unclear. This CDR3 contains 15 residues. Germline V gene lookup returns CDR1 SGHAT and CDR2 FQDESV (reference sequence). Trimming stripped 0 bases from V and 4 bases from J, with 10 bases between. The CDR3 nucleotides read TGTGCCAGCAGCTTAGCCGCGGTTCGTTACAATGAGCAGTTCTTC. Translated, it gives CASSLAAVRYNEQFF.

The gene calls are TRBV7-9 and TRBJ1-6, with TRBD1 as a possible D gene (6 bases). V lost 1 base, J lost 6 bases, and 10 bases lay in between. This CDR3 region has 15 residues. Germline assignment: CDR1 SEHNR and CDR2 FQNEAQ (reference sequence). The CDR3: CASSLGARGNSPLHF. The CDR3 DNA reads TGTGCCAGCAGCTTAGGAGCCAGGGGTAATTCACCCCTCCACTTT.

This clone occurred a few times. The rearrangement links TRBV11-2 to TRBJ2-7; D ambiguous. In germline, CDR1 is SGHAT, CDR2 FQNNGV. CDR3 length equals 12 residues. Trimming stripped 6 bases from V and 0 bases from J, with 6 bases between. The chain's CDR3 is CASSSPSYEQYF. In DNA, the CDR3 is TGTGCCAGCAGTTCTCCCTCCTACGAGCAGTACTTC.

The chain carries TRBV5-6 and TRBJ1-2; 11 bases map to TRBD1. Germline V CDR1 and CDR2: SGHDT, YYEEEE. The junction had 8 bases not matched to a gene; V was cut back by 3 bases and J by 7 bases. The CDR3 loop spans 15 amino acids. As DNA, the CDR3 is TGTGCCAGCAGCTCGGCCGGACAGGGGGCGGGTGGCTACACCTTC. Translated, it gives CASSSAGQGAGGYTF.

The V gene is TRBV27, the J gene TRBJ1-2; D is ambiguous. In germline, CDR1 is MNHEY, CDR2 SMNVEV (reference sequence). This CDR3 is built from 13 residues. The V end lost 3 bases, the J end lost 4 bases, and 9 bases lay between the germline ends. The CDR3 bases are TGTGCCAGCAGTTTCGCACAGAGCTATGGCTACACCTTC. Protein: CASSFAQSYGYTF.

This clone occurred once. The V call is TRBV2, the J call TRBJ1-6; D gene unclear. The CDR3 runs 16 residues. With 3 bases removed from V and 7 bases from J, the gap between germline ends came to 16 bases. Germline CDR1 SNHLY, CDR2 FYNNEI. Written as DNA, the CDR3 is TGTGCCAGCAGTGAGACATCACCCAGTTTAAATTCACCCCTCCACTTT. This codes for CASSETSPSLNSPLHF. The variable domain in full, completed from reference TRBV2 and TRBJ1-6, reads EPEVTQTPSHQVTQMGQEVILRCVPISNHLYFYWYRQILGQKVEFLVSFYNNEISEKSEIFDDQFSVERPDGSNFTLKIRSTKLEDSAMYFCASSETSPSLNSPLHFGNGTRLTVT.

This CDR3 is CASSDPGTYEQYF. The CDR3 DNA reads TGTGCCAGCAGTGACCCGGGGACCTACGAGCAGTACTTC. This chain connects TRBV25-1 to TRBJ2-7; possibly TRBD2 for D (5 bases). The germline V gene encodes CDR1 MGHDK and CDR2 SYGVNS. Trimming removed 3 bases at V and 2 bases at J, with 8 bases between. This CDR3 comprises 13 residues.

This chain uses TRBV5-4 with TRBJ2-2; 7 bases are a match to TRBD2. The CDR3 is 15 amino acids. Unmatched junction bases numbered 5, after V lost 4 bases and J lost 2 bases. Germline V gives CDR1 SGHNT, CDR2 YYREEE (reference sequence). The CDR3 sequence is CASSPGLGNTGELFF. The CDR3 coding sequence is TGTGCCAGCAGCCCCGGACTAGGAAACACCGGGGAGCTGTTTTTT.

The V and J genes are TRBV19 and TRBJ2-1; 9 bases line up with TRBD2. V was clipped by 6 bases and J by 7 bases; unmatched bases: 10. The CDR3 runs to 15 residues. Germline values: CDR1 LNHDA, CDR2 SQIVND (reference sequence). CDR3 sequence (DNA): TGTGCCAGTAGAGGGAGCGGGAGGTCAGTAAATGAGCAGTTCTTC. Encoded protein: CASRGSGRSVNEQFF.

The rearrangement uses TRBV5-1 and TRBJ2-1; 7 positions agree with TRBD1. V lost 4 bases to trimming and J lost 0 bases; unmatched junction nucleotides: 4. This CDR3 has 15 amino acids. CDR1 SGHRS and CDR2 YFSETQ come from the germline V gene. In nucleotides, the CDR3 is TGCGCCAGCAGCCTGGGACAGAGCTCCTACAATGAGCAGTTCTTC. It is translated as CASSLGQSSYNEQFF.